Each of the 21 T cell receptor beta chains below was sequenced from the same sample in a study of lymphopenia after photon versus proton radiotherapy. The assay was immunoSEQ multiplex PCR, and TCRdb's table has in-frame clones only and misses some. This sample has approximately 25,000 clones; 82% occur once, and the top ten carry around 21%. The sample in question was peripheral blood, obtained from a patient treated with proton-based radiotherapy. The receptors here all came from a woman in her 70s with pancreatic cancer.

V is TRBV10-3 and J is TRBJ1-2; 9 nucleotides align to TRBD1. The germline gives CDR1 ENHRY, CDR2 SYGVKD. J was trimmed by 3 bases and V by 6 bases; bases with no gene match: 5. This CDR3 is 14 amino acids long. Written as DNA, the CDR3 is TGTGCCATCAGACAGACAGGGGGACACTATGGCTACACCTTC. The encoded protein is CAIRQTGGHYGYTF.

The DNA for the CDR3 is TGTGCCAGCAGCCAAGATCCAAGGGATGGCTACACCTTC. Translating it yields CASSQDPRDGYTF. This chain uses TRBV4-2 with TRBJ1-2; D gene ambiguous. Germline V gene data show CDR1 as LGHNA and CDR2 as YNFKEQ. The V end lost 0 bases, the J end lost 6 bases, and 8 bases lay between the germline ends. The CDR3 is 13 amino acids.

V usage is TRBV7-3 and J usage is TRBJ2-2; the D gene is possibly TRBD1 (5 bases). Germline assignment: CDR1 SGHTA and CDR2 FQGTGA. CDR3 length: 14 residues. V lost 5 bases, J lost 1 base, and 8 bases lay in between. DNA for the CDR3: TGTGCCAGCAGCCCCGACAGGAACACCGGGGAGCTGTTTTTT. This codes for CASSPDRNTGELFF. The full variable domain, its missing parts supplied by reference TRBV7-3 and TRBJ2-2, is GAGVSQTPSNKVTEKGKYVELRCDPISGHTALYWYRQSLGQGPEFLIYFQGTGAADDSGLPNDRFFAVRPEGSVSTLKIQRTERGDSAVYLCASSPDRNTGELFFGEGSRLTVL.

The V gene is TRBV7-9, the J gene TRBJ1-1, with 12 positions matching TRBD1. The junction had 7 bases not matched to a gene; V was cut back by 4 bases and J by 1 base. The germline V gene encodes CDR1 SEHNR and CDR2 FQNEAQ (reference sequence). The CDR3 length is 17 residues. CDR3 protein: CASSWGTGGGGNTEAFF. The CDR3 DNA reads as TGTGCCAGCAGCTGGGGGACAGGGGGCGGCGGGAACACTGAAGCTTTCTTT. Variable domain in full (rest from reference TRBV7-9 and TRBJ1-1): DTGVSQNPRHKITKRGQNVTFRCDPISEHNRLYWYRQTLGQGPEFLTYFQNEAQLEKSRLLSDRFSAERPKGSFSTLEIQRTEQGDSAMYLCASSWGTGGGGNTEAFFGQGTRLTVV.

The V gene is TRBV5-1, the J gene TRBJ1-1; D is perhaps TRBD1 (6 bases). The CDR3 extends over 13 amino acids. Per the germline V gene, CDR1 is SGHRS and CDR2 is YFSETQ. The germline V and J ends were trimmed by 5 bases and 1 base, with 9 bases remaining between them. The CDR3 DNA reads TGCGCCAGCAGGGAAGGGGGGAACACTGAAGCTTTCTTT. Its protein product is CASREGGNTEAFF.

This chain joins TRBV4-3 and TRBJ1-4; no firm D call. V lost 0 bases to trimming and J lost 1 base, with 12 bases between them. CDR1 is LGHNA and CDR2 is YSLEER in the germline V gene. This CDR3 comprises 17 residues. The CDR3 here is CASSQDLRIQTNEKLFF. The CDR3 coding sequence is TGCGCCAGCAGCCAAGATCTCCGGATCCAAACTAATGAAAAACTGTTTTTT.

The J gene is TRBJ2-3, the V gene TRBV29-1, with TRBD2 as a possible D gene (6 bases). This CDR3 comprises 14 residues. V gave up 4 bases and J gave up 7 bases, with 18 bases separating them. The germline gives CDR1 SQVTM, CDR2 ANQGSEA. The CDR3 bases are TGCAGCGTTGGAGGAGGGCCGCCTCAAAATACGCAGTATTTT. This encodes CSVGGGPPQNTQYF.

This chain links TRBV7-2 with TRBJ1-2; D is unresolved. Germline-derived CDR1 and CDR2 are SGHTA and FQGNSA. CDR3 length equals 13 residues. V lost 6 bases and J lost 0, with 8 bases in between. The CDR3 here is CASSPGANYGYTF. DNA of the CDR3: TGTGCCAGCAGTCCCGGAGCTAACTATGGCTACACCTTC.

This clone was seen only a few times. This chain connects TRBV19 to TRBJ2-7; D gene unclear. V dropped 0 bases and J dropped 0 bases, with 12 bases sitting between them. This CDR3 is built from 16 residues. The V gene's germline CDR1 is LNHDA and CDR2 SQIVND (reference sequence). The CDR3, as DNA: TGTGCCAGTAGTATAGACGGGTCCTCCAGCTCCTACGAGCAGTACTTC. Translated: CASSIDGSSSSYEQYF. The full variable domain, in which reference TRBV19 and TRBJ2-7 provide the parts outside the CDR3, is DGGITQSPKYLFRKEGQNVTLSCEQNLNHDAMYWYRQDPGQGLRLIYYSQIVNDFQKGDIAEGYSVSREKKESFPLTVTSAQKNPTAFYLCASSIDGSSSSYEQYFGPGTRLTVT.

This sequence joins TRBV28 and TRBJ1-5; tentative D call: TRBD1 (5 bases). V was shortened by 7 bases and J by 7 bases, with 11 bases between the two germline ends. CDR1 and CDR2 from the germline V gene are MDHEN and SYDVKM. The CDR3 is made up of 12 amino acids. CDR3 nucleotides: TGTGCCAGCACAGGGAGGGCCCAGCCCCAGCATTTT. It yields the protein CASTGRAQPQHF.

The CDR3 coding sequence is TGTGCCAGCAGAGGGGACAGGGACGAAGCTTTCTTT. It specifies CASRGDRDEAFF. The gene calls are TRBV6-1 and TRBJ1-1, with 9 nucleotides matching TRBD1. Germline V gene lookup returns CDR1 MNHNS and CDR2 SASEGT. With 6 bases clipped from V and 8 bases from J, the junction kept 4 bases outside the gene matches. This CDR3 has 12 amino acids.

The chain links TRBV29-1 to TRBJ1-2, with TRBD1 matching over 7 bases. The CDR3 extends over 15 amino acids. V lost 6 bases and J lost 0; bases outside the gene matches: 10. The V gene's germline CDR1 is SQVTM and CDR2 ANQGSEA. This chain's CDR3 is CSVRDSLRANYGYTF. In DNA, the CDR3 is TGCAGCGTCCGGGACAGTCTCAGGGCTAACTATGGCTACACCTTC.

This chain links TRBV7-2 with TRBJ2-7, with 11 nucleotides matching TRBD2. Germline CDR1 is SGHTA and CDR2 is FQGNSA. The CDR3 totals 15 residues. The trim removed 5 bases at V and 2 bases at J, leaving 5 bases unmatched. CDR3 sequence: CASSPRSGGAYEQYF. The DNA for the CDR3 is TGTGCCAGCAGCCCCCGTAGCGGGGGGGCCTACGAGCAGTACTTC.

This clone has more than one count but fewer than ten. The V gene is TRBV6-5, the J gene TRBJ2-7; 7 bases fit TRBD2. Trimming cost V 10 bases and J 0 bases; bases outside gene matches: 6. The CDR3 sequence is 13 residues long. From germline, CDR1 is MNHEY and CDR2 SVGAGI. Here the CDR3 DNA reads TGTGCCACAGGGCGGGGGAGCTCCTACGAGCAGTACTTC. It encodes CATGRGSSYEQYF.

About this clone itself: A read error may account for a junction end that differs from germline. This chain connects TRBV18 to TRBJ2-7, with D uncertain. Germline V CDR1 and CDR2: KGHSH, LQKENI. CDR3 length: 14 residues. The CDR3 here is CASPPRAVSYEQYF. CDR3 DNA sequence: TGTGCCAGCCCACCTCGGGCCGTGAGCTACGAGCAGTACTTC.

This clone occurred a few times. The CDR3 sequence is CASSQDSYEQYF. The CDR3 DNA is TGTGCCAGCAGCCAAGACTCCTACGAGCAGTACTTC. This chain links TRBV5-8 with TRBJ2-7; D not certain. Trimming shortened V by 4 bases and J by 0 bases, and 5 bases separated the two germline ends. Per germline, CDR1 SGHTS and CDR2 YDEGEE. The CDR3 has 12 amino acids.

The chain has TRBV14 and TRBJ2-3; D unresolved. The germline V gene encodes CDR1 SGHDN and CDR2 FVKESK. This CDR3 is 14 amino acids long. V was shortened by 4 bases and J by 9 bases, with 17 bases between the two germline ends. The CDR3 nucleotides are TGTGCCAGCAGCCCCGGGCCGCAGGCCGTCACGCAGTATTTT. Protein product: CASSPGPQAVTQYF. Filled out from reference TRBV14 and TRBJ2-3, the complete variable domain reads EAGVTQFPSHSVIEKGQTVTLRCDPISGHDNLYWYRRVMGKEIKFLLHFVKESKQDESGMPNNRFLAERTGGTYSTLKVQPAELEDSGVYFCASSPGPQAVTQYFGPGTRLTVL.

J is TRBJ1-6 and V is TRBV7-8, with TRBD1 identical over 8 bases. The CDR3 covers 20 residues. The junction had 15 bases not matched to a gene; V was cut back by 5 bases and J by 0 bases. Germline V CDR1 and CDR2: SGHVS, FQNEAQ. The CDR3 here is CASSPDRGGSGFSYNSPLHF. CDR3 nucleotides: TGTGCCAGCAGCCCAGACAGGGGAGGGAGCGGTTTCTCCTATAATTCACCCCTCCACTTT.

The V call is TRBV28, the J call TRBJ1-5; tentative D call: TRBD1 (6 bases). CDR1 and CDR2 (germline): MDHEN, SYDVKM. The CDR3 sequence is 16 residues long. Deletions cut 2 bases from V and 3 bases from J, with 14 bases between. For the CDR3, the DNA is TGTGCCAGCAGTTTACAGGGGAAATCGAACAATCAGCCCCAGCATTTT. This translates into CASSLQGKSNNQPQHF.

This clone has a single count. The chain joins TRBV4-1 to TRBJ2-1; possible D gene TRBD2, 5 bases. The CDR3 length is 13 residues. Germline values: CDR1 MGHRA, CDR2 YSYEKL. V lost 8 bases and J 1 base, leaving 9 bases between the germline ends. DNA of the CDR3: TGCGCCAGCGTTGGCGGGTCCTACAATGAGCAGTTCTTC. It encodes CASVGGSYNEQFF.

J is TRBJ2-5 and V is TRBV5-5; no definite D call. Trimming cost V 6 bases and J 4 bases, with 16 bases left between them. The CDR3 length is 14 residues. Germline CDR1 SGHKS, CDR2 YYEKEE (reference sequence). The CDR3 region is CASTLRGLAETQYF. The DNA of the CDR3 is TGTGCCAGCACCCTCCGTGGGCTGGCAGAGACCCAGTACTTC.